The T cell receptor (beta chain) described here comes from a study of blood T cell repertoires in COVID-19. V was cut by 4 bases and J by 5 bases, with 18 bases left in between. The germline CDR1 and CDR2 sequences are KGHSY and FQNENV. This CDR3 is 16 amino acids long. Here immunoSEQ multiplex PCR was the method, and the copy in TCRdb shows in-frame clones only, minus some. The table has over 60,000 clones, around 79% seen once. The chain couples TRBV16 to TRBJ2-1, with D maybe TRBD2 (6 bases). The sequence was obtained from a human donor in a cohort sampled during active COVID-19. Sequencing was performed on peripheral blood. The CDR3 region has the DNA TGTGCCAGCAGCCCAAATGCGCTGCGGGGCAACAATGAGCAGTTCTTC. Translation: CASSPNALRGNNEQFF.